This TCR beta chain appears in the sequencing data of a study of control samples from healthy donors and cancer patients (dated by TCRdb to about 2020). For this chain, trimming is 6 bases at the V end and 2 bases at the J end, and the number of junction bases without a gene match is 6. Inclusive of the bounding cysteine and phenylalanine, the CDR3 is 15 residues long. The DNA shown is the 45-base CDR3, in frame from base 1. The germline V gene (reference sequence) gives CDR1 as LGHDT and CDR2 as YNNKEL. As regards this clone: Its antigen target is currently unknown. Base qualities are not provided; no much larger clone lies one nucleotide away.

The library was built by means of the immunoSEQ multiplex PCR assay. Held by TCRdb, this immuneACCESS table contains in-frame sequences only and omits some clones. Under half of the omission traces to an unresolved V gene where checked; the cause of the rest is unknown. The table for this sample lists some 130,000 clones; 90% of them were counted only once. The top ten constitute around 2.5% of the sample. The source is a man in his late teens or twenties in good health. Source material: blood. The chain was built from TRBV3-1 (or the pseudogene TRBV3-2) and TRBJ2-7; TRBD2 lines up with 11 middle nucleotides. CDR3 protein: CASSPLAGGTYEQYF. The nucleotides read TGTGCCAGCAGTCCCCTAGCGGGGGGAACCTACGAGCAGTACTTC.